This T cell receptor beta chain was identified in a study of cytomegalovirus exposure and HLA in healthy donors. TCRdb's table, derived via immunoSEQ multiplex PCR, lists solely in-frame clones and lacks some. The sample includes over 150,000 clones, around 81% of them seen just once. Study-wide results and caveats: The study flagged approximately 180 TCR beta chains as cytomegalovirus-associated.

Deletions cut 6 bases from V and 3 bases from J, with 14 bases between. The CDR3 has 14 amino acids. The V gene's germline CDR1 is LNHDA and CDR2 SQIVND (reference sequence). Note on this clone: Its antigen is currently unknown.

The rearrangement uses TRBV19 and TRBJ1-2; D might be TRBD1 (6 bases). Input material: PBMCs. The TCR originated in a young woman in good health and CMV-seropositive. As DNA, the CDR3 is TGTGCCAGTAGAAACAGGGTTTTCGACTATGGCTACACCTTC. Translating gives CASRNRVFDYGYTF.